Listed below are T cell receptor beta chains from one sample, sequenced in a study of T cells in Graves' hyperthyroidism and ophthalmopathy. In TCRdb, the multiplex PCR reads were re-called with MiXCR into one record per CDR3 protein. Altogether 300,000 to 400,000 distinct CDR3 sequences are present, less than 20% being singletons, with the ten largest covering 40%. Material: blood. Receptor source: a man aged 18-30 years with Graves' ophthalmopathy. Both conserved end residues are part of each CDR3. A D gene is named only where the DNA matches it firmly. Clone size appears in some rows only: once, few, many, or a class for an expanded clone.

V	J	size	D	DNA	CDR3
TRBV6-5	TRBJ2-2	.	.	TGTGCCAGCAGTTACGTCCTAGCCACGAACACCGGGGAGCTGTTTTTT	CASSYVLATNTGELFF
TRBV20-1	TRBJ2-7	many	.	TGCAGTGCCCAGTCGGCATCCTACGAGCAGTACTTC	CSAQSASYEQYF
TRBV29-1	TRBJ1-5	.	TRBD1	TGCAGCGTTTGGTTGACAGGGATAGGTCAGCCCCAGCATTTT	CSVWLTGIGQPQHF
TRBV6-1	TRBJ2-7	.	TRBD1	TGTGCCAGCAGGTCCAGACAGGGGGCCTACGAGCAGTACTTC	CASRSRQGAYEQYF
TRBV20-1	TRBJ2-7	many	.	TGCAGTGCCCGGGACCGAACCTACGAGCAGTACTTC	CSARDRTYEQYF
TRBV6-9	TRBJ2-7	.	.	TGTGCCAGCAGTTACAGGCTCTCGGGCGGGGCCGAGCAGTCCTTC	CASSYRLSGGAEQSF
TRBV7-8	TRBJ1-5	.	.	TGTGCCAGCAGCGTACGGGGGGCAGGGCAGCCCCAGCATTTT	CASSVRGAGQPQHF
TRBV5-8	TRBJ1-5	.	.	TGTGCCAGCAGCTTGGGCCACGCAAATCAGCCCCAGCATTTT	CASSLGHANQPQHF
TRBV19	TRBJ1-1	.	.	TGTGCCAGTAGTATGCCAGGGATGGTATCGGAAGCTTTCTTT	CASSMPGMVSEAFF
TRBV29-1	TRBJ1-1	many	.	TGCAGCGTTGAGCCCCGCCTGAACACTGAAGCTTTCTTT	CSVEPRLNTEAFF
TRBV6-2/TRBV6-3	TRBJ2-3	.	TRBD2	TGTGCCAGCAGTTACCCGACTAGCGGGCCAACTACGCAGTATTTT	CASSYPTSGPTTQYF
TRBV7-9	TRBJ1-1	.	.	TGTGCCAGCATTACACGCGAGGGCACTGAAGCTTTCTTT	CASITREGTEAFF
TRBV18	TRBJ1-2	many	.	TGTGCCAGCTCACCACCGTCGGGGGACTATGGCTACACCTTC	CASSPPSGDYGYTF
TRBV7-3	TRBJ2-7	many	.	TGTGCCAGCAGCACCTCTAGTGTTGGCGAGCAGTACTTC	CASSTSSVGEQYF
TRBV12-3/TRBV12-4	TRBJ1-4	many	.	TGTGCCAGCAGCCCCGGGACGACTGGTAAACTGTTTTTT	CASSPGTTGKLFF
TRBV2	TRBJ2-7	many	.	TGTGCCAGCAGCCCAACCGGGGCCGACGAGCAGTACTTC	CASSPTGADEQYF
TRBV28	TRBJ1-5	many	.	TGTGCCAGCAGTTCCATGACGCCAGGGAGCAATCAGCCCCAGCATTTT	CASSSMTPGSNQPQHF
TRBV29-1	TRBJ1-6	few	TRBD1	TGCAGCGTTGGGGGTACAGGGGGATCACCCCTCCACTTT	CSVGGTGGSPLHF
TRBV2	TRBJ2-1	many	.	TGTGCCAGCAGGCCGAGGGGGTGGGATGAGCAGTTCTTC	CASRPRGWDEQFF
TRBV27	TRBJ1-1	many	.	TGTGCCAGCAGTCCCCTAGGTTGGCCCCCGGACACTGAAGCTTTCTTT	CASSPLGWPPDTEAFF
TRBV18	TRBJ1-4	many	.	TGTGCCAGCTCACCCAATTTAGGAGAGGAAAAACTGTTTTTT	CASSPNLGEEKLFF
TRBV29-1	TRBJ2-1	.	.	TGCAGCGTTGTTGGACGTATGGGGCTCAATGAGCAGTTCTTC	CSVVGRMGLNEQFF
TRBV6-1	TRBJ2-3	.	.	TGTGCCAGCAGCGTCCCGGGGGGCACAGATACGCAGTATTTT	CASSVPGGTDTQYF
TRBV6-1	TRBJ1-1	.	.	TGTGCCAGCAGTGGTAGTTTCACAGGGTCCGTGACTGAAGCTTTCTTT	CASSGSFTGSVTEAFF
TRBV27	TRBJ2-2	many	TRBD1	TGTGCCAGCAGTCCGCCGGGACAGGGTTTTCGGCCGAGCACCGGGGAGCTGTTTTTT	CASSPPGQGFRPSTGELFF
TRBV4-1	TRBJ2-5	once	.	TGCGCCAACAGCCAAGCCCCGTGGGCGGGGGCCCAAGAGACCCAGTACTTC	CANSQAPWAGAQETQYF
TRBV5-1	TRBJ2-7	.	TRBD1	TGCGCCAGCAGCTTTCAGGACAGGGGCTACGAGCAGTACTTC	CASSFQDRGYEQYF
TRBV9	TRBJ1-1	.	.	TGTGCCAGCAGCGGCCCCCACGGTATGAACACTGAAGCTTTCTTT	CASSGPHGMNTEAFF
TRBV12-3/TRBV12-4	TRBJ1-1	many	TRBD1	TGTGCCAGCAGTTTGGGAAGAGGGGGCGCTTTGGACACTGAAGCTTTCTTT	CASSLGRGGALDTEAFF
TRBV7-9	TRBJ2-7	few	.	TGTGCCAGCACCCTCGGGCACTACGAGCAGTACTTC	CASTLGHYEQYF
TRBV6-2/TRBV6-3	TRBJ1-3	.	TRBD1	TGTGCCAGCAGCCCCCCGGGACAGTTTATTGGAAACACCATATATTTT	CASSPPGQFIGNTIYF
TRBV20-1	TRBJ2-6	.	.	TGCAGTGCCCTGGAGGGGGGGGCTGGGGCCAACGTCCTGACTTTC	CSALEGGAGANVLTF
TRBV20-1	TRBJ1-2	many	.	TGCCGACCGGGAGGGAATAACTATGGCTACACCTTC	CRPGGNNYGYTF
TRBV7-8	TRBJ2-5	many	.	TGTGCCAGCAGCTGGGTTGCGGGAAAGAATTTAGAGACCCAGTACTTC	CASSWVAGKNLETQYF
TRBV6-5	TRBJ2-2	many	.	TGTGCCAGCAGTTACGGGGCCGGGGAGCTGTTTTTT	CASSYGAGELFF
TRBV10-3	TRBJ1-4	many	.	TGTGCCATCAGTGGAGGAGTTGCAACTAATGAAAAACTGTTTTTT	CAISGGVATNEKLFF
TRBV12-3/TRBV12-4	TRBJ1-4	many	.	TGTGCCAGCAGTTTAGTTACAACTAATGAAAAACTGTTTTTT	CASSLVTTNEKLFF
TRBV5-5	TRBJ2-7	few	.	TGTGCCAGCAGCTTTCGGGCGGAGGCCTACGAGCAGTACTTC	CASSFRAEAYEQYF
TRBV7-9	TRBJ2-5	.	TRBD2	TGTGCCAACAGTCGGGACTCTAGCGGGGGGCCGGAGGAGACCCAGTACTTC	CANSRDSSGGPEETQYF
TRBV13	TRBJ2-3	few	TRBD2	TGTGCCAGCAGCCCACCGGGACTAGCGGGGGCCCGCACAGATACGCAGTATTTT	CASSPPGLAGARTDTQYF
TRBV7-3	TRBJ2-7	many	TRBD2	TGTGCCAGCAGCTTAGGACTAGCGGCCTACGAGCAGTACTTC	CASSLGLAAYEQYF
TRBV12-3/TRBV12-4	TRBJ1-2	.	.	TGTGCCAGCAGTCACGCGGAGGGGCCCTATGGCTACACCTTC	CASSHAEGPYGYTF
TRBV3-1	TRBJ1-5	many	.	TGTGCCAGCAGTCAAGACAGTACCAATCAGCCCCAGCATTTT	CASSQDSTNQPQHF
TRBV5-1	TRBJ1-5	many	.	TGCGCCAGCAGCTTCCAGCCCCAGCATTTT	CASSFQPQHF
TRBV27	TRBJ1-6	few	.	TGTGCCAGCAGTCGGCCTCGTTCACCCCTCCACTTT	CASSRPRSPLHF